The 9 T cell receptor beta chains in this list originate from one sample, sequenced in a study of cytomegalovirus exposure and HLA in healthy donors. PCR was performed using 60 Vbeta and 13 Jbeta primers. The protocol was immunoSEQ multiplex PCR, while the TCRdb copy is restricted to in-frame clones and leaves out a portion. This table has about 150,000 clones, roughly 10% appearing once. Sequenced sample: PBMCs. The receptors originated from a male donor in good health and CMV-seronegative.

The rearrangement uses TRBV9 and TRBJ1-1, with D tentatively TRBD1 (5 bases). This CDR3 region has 15 residues. Per germline, CDR1 SGDLS and CDR2 YYNGEE. Trimming took 2 bases from V and 1 from J, leaving 12 bases between them. The DNA for the CDR3 is TGTGCCAGCAGCGTCTCACCACAGGAGAACACTGAAGCTTTCTTT. Protein product: CASSVSPQENTEAFF.

In its sample, this clone was seen a few times. The chain uses TRBV6-1 and TRBJ2-1; D is perhaps TRBD1 (5 bases). Germline V gives CDR1 MNHNS, CDR2 SASEGT. Deletions cut 8 bases from V and 0 bases from J, with 14 bases between. This CDR3 has 15 amino acids. The DNA of the CDR3 is TGTGCCAGCTGCCCCGCGACAGTCTCCTACAATGAGCAGTTCTTC. It encodes CASCPATVSYNEQFF.

This clone has just a few counts. The CDR3 spells CASKSLAGSYNEQFF. DNA for the CDR3: TGTGCCAGCAAATCGCTAGCGGGTTCCTACAATGAGCAGTTCTTC. This rearrangement joins TRBV27 to TRBJ2-1; 8 bases agree with TRBD2. Germline CDR1 MNHEY, CDR2 SMNVEV (reference sequence). The J segment lost 1 base and the V segment lost 7 bases, leaving 6 bases of the junction unmatched. The CDR3 has 15 amino acids.

This clone was seen a few times. The CDR3 region is CASSWIDTAYEQYF. CDR3 sequence (DNA): TGTGCCAGCAGCTGGATAGACACCGCCTACGAGCAGTACTTC. V is TRBV5-4 and J is TRBJ2-7; D gene uncertain. Germline assignment: CDR1 SGHNT and CDR2 YYREEE (reference sequence). This CDR3 region has 14 residues. The ends were cut back, 3 bases at V and 2 bases at J, with 12 bases in the middle.

This clone occurred a few times. This rearrangement joins TRBV18 to TRBJ2-6; TRBD1 matches 9 bases. Losses at the gene ends were 3 bases for V and 0 bases for J; bases not matched to a gene: 6. The CDR3 runs 18 residues. Germline V gene sequence: CDR1 KGHSH, CDR2 LQKENI. CDR3 nucleotide sequence: TGTGCCAGCTCACCCCGGGACAGGGCGCTCTCTGGGGCCAACGTCCTGACTTTC. It translates to CASSPRDRALSGANVLTF.

In its sample, this clone was seen a few times. The V call is TRBV4-3, the J call TRBJ1-1, with a weak D call TRBD1 (6 bases). Germline V gives CDR1 LGHNA, CDR2 YSLEER. The length of the CDR3 is 16 residues. Trimming took off 1 base at V and 0 bases at J, with 12 bases between the two ends. The CDR3 DNA reads TGCGCCAGCAGCCAAGGGGGACAAGCCATGAACACTGAAGCTTTCTTT. Protein: CASSQGGQAMNTEAFF.

This clone was seen more than once but under ten times. The CDR3 here is CASSTTGGPQETQYF. The DNA of the CDR3 is TGTGCCAGCAGTACTACAGGGGGCCCCCAAGAGACCCAGTACTTC. V is TRBV21-1 and J is TRBJ2-5; TRBD1 is the table's D call and was not checked against the DNA. TRBV21-1 counts as a pseudogene. The CDR3 sequence is 15 residues long.

This clone was picked up a small number of times. CDR3 protein: CASSPIPPPGNDSGANVLTF. CDR3 in DNA: TGCGCCAGCAGCCCGATTCCCCCCCCAGGGAACGACTCTGGGGCCAACGTCCTGACTTTC. This chain joins TRBV4-3 and TRBJ2-6; tentatively, D is TRBD1 (5 bases). Germline CDR1 and CDR2: LGHNA and YSLEER. V lost 4 bases to trimming and J lost 0 bases, with 22 bases between them. The CDR3 is 20 amino acids.

The chain has TRBV25-1 and TRBJ1-2; TRBD1 aligns across 8 bases. The junction had 10 bases not matched to a gene; V was cut back by 8 bases and J by 5 bases. This CDR3 has 14 amino acids. Germline CDR1 and CDR2: MGHDK and SYGVNS. The CDR3 DNA follows: TGTGCCAGCCTTCCGGGGCAGGGGGCGTATGGCTACACCTTC. Protein sequence: CASLPGQGAYGYTF.